These T cell receptor beta chains were read from a single sample in a study of blood T cell repertoires in COVID-19. Method: immunoSEQ multiplex PCR; TCRdb's copy keeps in-frame clones and lacks some. The sample lists some 100,000 clones; around 90% were seen once. The specimen was peripheral blood. These receptors all stem from a woman older than 75 with active COVID-19. Each CDR3 is given without its conserved first and last residue. Size values are once, few and many counts, or a class for expanded clones, and some rows have none.

v_gene | abundance | CDR3aa
TRBV13 | - | ASSLMGRGRSGANVLT
TRBV7-3 | - | ASSLRGLVNEKLF
TRBV6-5 | - | ASSRGDNQPQH
TRBV9 | - | ASSVVASGGSYEQY
TRBV28 | - | ASSTRAGQGEKLF
TRBV3-1/TRBV3-2 | - | ASTFYEQY
TRBV5-1 | - | ASSQDRPETQY
TRBV30 | - | AWSPDRGGTF
TRBV4-2 | - | ASSHSGTGDNSPLH
TRBV4-3 | - | ASSLTGGNQDTQY
TRBV11-3 | - | ASSLGGGTSNIQY
TRBV28 | - | ASRPGTRTHNSPLH
TRBV5-6 | - | ASSPLLGQGEETQY
TRBV19 | few | ASSTRGLAGGVYNEQF
TRBV6-2/TRBV6-3 | - | ASSYSIRSGRGGETQY
TRBV5-4 | - | ASSPRTSGRYEQY
TRBV10-3 | few | AITSSPGETQY
TRBV10-3 | - | ATKAAGGIPGYQETQY
TRBV28 | once | ASSLSVSGTGRRVYGYT
TRBV6-1 | - | ASSGLAGGIDTGELF
TRBV7-2 | - | ASSLVAGTVNTEAF
TRBV2 | - | ASRRGGNTIY
TRBV5-1 | - | ASSILLPGLAGRRQF
TRBV2 | - | ASNSGTGSNQPQH
TRBV27 | - | ASSTEGLAGEYEQY
TRBV28 | - | ASSRREEQF
TRBV18 | - | ASSPGAGGFYEQY
TRBV6-2/TRBV6-3 | - | ASSYSSPQPQH
TRBV5-1 | - | ASSLASGGPGTDTQY
TRBV19 | - | ASSPLHPRTDTQY
TRBV7-3 | - | ASSLNSGGDTQY
TRBV7-8 | - | ASSLGWREPNTGELF
TRBV20-1 | - | SALGSYGYT
TRBV7-2 | once | ASSLGQGRWETQY
TRBV24-1 | - | ATSDSDSRSYNEQF
TRBV7-9 | - | ASSLNSKTYYNEQF
TRBV27 | - | ASSLRTGAYNEQF
TRBV2 | - | ASGLLAGGGNEQF
TRBV2 | - | ASSLDRGSNQPQH
TRBV6-6 | - | ASRPDGSTDTQY
TRBV19 | - | ASSIDPRTSGKGEQF
TRBV19 | few | ASSIFFGDGETQY
TRBV19 | once | ASSITGGQFNEQF
TRBV28 | - | ASSLPPGRETQY
TRBV5-1 | - | ASSFLSSTDTQY
TRBV18 | - | ASSPIGGDTEAF
TRBV21-1 | once | ASSPKPPDTKRGPQH
TRBV7-2 | - | ASRVGGADTQY
TRBV7-9 | - | ASSTDRGNGYT
TRBV7-8 | - | ASSLVPSGRGSNEQF
TRBV4-2 | - | ASSQVASGINTGELF
TRBV28 | once | ASSSPLGGGGGYT
TRBV19 | - | ACTPGTLGGDTQY